This passage covers 28 T cell receptor beta chains from one sample sequenced in a study of cytomegalovirus exposure and HLA in healthy donors. The PCR used 60 Vbeta and 13 Jbeta primers. Clones were read by immunoSEQ multiplex PCR, and TCRdb kept only the in-frame ones, dropping some. The sample holds about 210,000 clones, about 85% seen once. Sequences were obtained from PBMCs. The receptors derive from a girl under 10 years old in good health and CMV-seronegative.

The chain joins TRBV13 to TRBJ2-2; 9 bases match TRBD2. The junction had 8 bases not matched to a gene; V was cut back by 1 base and J by 5 bases. In germline, CDR1 is PRHDT, CDR2 FYEKMQ (reference sequence). The CDR3 contains 17 residues. The DNA of the CDR3 is TGTGCCAGCAGCTTAGATGGTAGCGGGAGAGGTACCGGGGAGCTGTTTTTT. Translating gives CASSLDGSGRGTGELFF. The entire variable domain, with the rest obtained from reference TRBV13 and TRBJ2-2, is as follows: AAGVIQSPRHLIKEKRETATLKCYPIPRHDTVYWYQQGPGQDPQFLISFYEKMQSDKGSIPDRFSAQQFSDYHSELNMSSLELGDSALYFCASSLDGSGRGTGELFFGEGSRLTVL.

The J gene is TRBJ1-1, the V gene TRBV6-1; a weak D match, TRBD1 (6 bases). The germline V gene encodes CDR1 MNHNS and CDR2 SASEGT. This CDR3 region has 13 residues. V lost 6 bases, J lost 4 bases, and 12 bases lay in between. CDR3 DNA sequence: TGTGCCAGCAGACAGGGTCGAGGCACTGAAGCTTTCTTT. It translates to CASRQGRGTEAFF.

A few counts support this clone. The chain links TRBV27 to TRBJ2-7, with TRBD1 matching 9 bases. Germline V gene sequence: CDR1 MNHEY, CDR2 SMNVEV (reference sequence). V was pared by 8 bases and J by 1 base, with 6 bases of the junction left unmatched. CDR3 length equals 14 residues. This CDR3 reads CASSYGTGSYEQYF. CDR3 in DNA: TGTGCCAGCTCCTACGGGACAGGGTCCTACGAGCAGTACTTC.

This clone was counted only a few times. V is TRBV11-2 and J is TRBJ2-1; D is unclear. In germline, CDR1 is SGHAT, CDR2 FQNNGV. The CDR3 loop spans 12 amino acids. Trimming pared 5 bases from V and 9 bases from J, leaving 11 bases between. The CDR3 DNA reads as TGTGCCAGCAGCCTATTTCCCGGTGAGCAGTTCTTC. Translating gives CASSLFPGEQFF.

A word on this clone: A read error may account for a junction end that differs from germline. This chain connects TRBV7-6 to TRBJ2-5, with 12 bases lining up with TRBD2. This CDR3 has 17 amino acids. CDR1 and CDR2 from the germline V gene are SGHVS and FNYEAQ. This chain's CDR3 is CASSFRLAGGPQQTQYF. The CDR3 DNA reads TGTGCCAGCAGCTTTCGCCTAGCGGGAGGGCCCCAACAGACCCAGTACTTC.

V gene TRBV5-1 combines with J gene TRBJ1-1; D is uncertain. This CDR3 region has 16 residues. Per the germline V gene, CDR1 is SGHRS and CDR2 is YFSETQ. V lost 0 bases and J 5 bases, leaving 17 bases between the germline ends. The CDR3 coding sequence is TGCGCCAGCAGCTTGGATTCCCCGACGAGAGGGACTGAAGCTTTCTTT. Residues: CASSLDSPTRGTEAFF. The whole variable domain, remainder taken from reference TRBV5-1 and TRBJ1-1, is KAGVTQTPRYLIKTRGQQVTLSCSPISGHRSVSWYQQTPGQGLQFLFEYFSETQRNKGNFPGRFSGRQFSNSRSEMNVSTLELGDSALYLCASSLDSPTRGTEAFFGQGTRLTVV.

The V and J genes are TRBV4-1 and TRBJ2-5; 8 nucleotides line up with TRBD1. This CDR3 is built from 15 residues. V trimming: 1 base; J trimming: 4 bases; junction bases outside the gene matches: 5. Germline loops: CDR1 MGHRA, CDR2 YSYEKL. Here the CDR3 reads CASSQGQGRRETQYF. DNA of the CDR3: TGCGCCAGCAGCCAAGGACAGGGGAGGAGAGAGACCCAGTACTTC.

J is TRBJ2-3 and V is TRBV5-4; 12 nucleotides align to TRBD2. V trimming: 4 bases; J trimming: 7 bases; junction bases outside the gene matches: 13. The CDR3 spans 17 residues. Per germline, CDR1 SGHNT and CDR2 YYREEE (reference sequence). The CDR3 is CASSPRTSGTPGHTQYF. CDR3 DNA: TGTGCCAGCAGCCCAAGGACTAGCGGGACCCCGGGCCATACGCAGTATTTT.

This sequence joins TRBV4-2 and TRBJ1-3; 7 bases match TRBD1. Germline V lookup: CDR1 LGHNA, CDR2 YNFKEQ. The CDR3 is 18 residues long. Trimming at V came to 0 bases and at J to 1 base, leaving 9 bases not matched to a gene. CDR3 DNA: TGTGCCAGCAGCCAAGATAAAGGGGGCCGTGGATCTGGAAACACCATATATTTT. It codes for CASSQDKGGRGSGNTIYF.

The chain combines TRBV11-2 with TRBJ2-2; 11 bases are shared with TRBD2. The CDR3 totals 15 residues. The germline CDR1 and CDR2 sequences are SGHAT and FQNNGV. The trim removed 5 bases at V and 5 bases at J, leaving 4 bases unmatched. CDR3 residues: CASSLAGGPTGELFF. The CDR3, as DNA: TGTGCCAGCAGCCTAGCGGGAGGACCGACCGGGGAGCTGTTTTTT.

Worth noting for this clone: The sample contains more than one DNA sequence encoding this CDR3. V usage is TRBV6-5 and J usage is TRBJ2-6; D is possibly TRBD1 (5 bases). The CDR3 is 16 residues long. Germline CDR1 is MNHEY and CDR2 is SVGAGI. Trimming stripped 0 bases from V and 2 bases from J, with 8 bases between. Written as DNA, the CDR3 is TGTGCCAGCAGTTACTCGTCAGGGACTGGGGCCAACGTCCTGACTTTC. Its protein product is CASSYSSGTGANVLTF.

The chain combines TRBV10-2 with TRBJ2-5; TRBD2 matches 13 bases. The DNA end is a closer match to TRBJ2-7, so the J assignment may be wrong. The CDR3 has 14 amino acids. Germline lookup yields CDR1 WSHSY and CDR2 SAAADI. CDR3 nucleotide sequence: TGCGCCACCTTACTAGCGGGGGGGCTCCACGAGCAGTACTTC. This encodes CATLLAGGLHEQYF.

The V and J genes are TRBV5-1 and TRBJ2-1, with TRBD2 matching over 12 bases. V trimming: 5 bases; J trimming: 3 bases; junction bases outside the gene matches: 3. The CDR3 consists of 15 residues. Per the germline V gene, CDR1 is SGHRS and CDR2 is YFSETQ. The CDR3, as DNA: TGCGCCAGCAGGCCGACTAGCGGGAGCTACAATGAGCAGTTCTTC. It encodes CASRPTSGSYNEQFF.

The table lists this clone with a count of one. This chain connects TRBV7-9 to TRBJ2-7; the match to TRBD2 covers 9 bases. The CDR3 is 15 residues long. Germline V lookup: CDR1 SEHNR, CDR2 FQNEAQ (reference sequence). J gave up 3 bases and V 4 bases, and 7 bases lay outside the gene matches. The CDR3: CASSYGVAGVYEQYF. The CDR3 bases are TGTGCCAGCAGCTACGGGGTAGCGGGAGTCTACGAGCAGTACTTC. Complete variable domain (other parts from reference TRBV7-9 and TRBJ2-7): DTGVSQNPRHKITKRGQNVTFRCDPISEHNRLYWYRQTLGQGPEFLTYFQNEAQLEKSRLLSDRFSAERPKGSFSTLEIQRTEQGDSAMYLCASSYGVAGVYEQYFGPGTRLTVT.

This clone was seen a handful of times. The V and J genes are TRBV2 and TRBJ1-1; 10 bases match TRBD1. V trimming: 2 bases; J trimming: 1 base; junction bases outside the gene matches: 7. The length of the CDR3 is 17 residues. Germline CDR1 is SNHLY and CDR2 is FYNNEI. The chain's CDR3 is CASSELTGDRGNTEAFF. CDR3 nucleotide sequence: TGTGCCAGCAGTGAATTAACGGGGGACAGGGGGAACACTGAAGCTTTCTTT.

This chain joins TRBV25-1 and TRBJ1-1; 10 bases match TRBD1. The CDR3 loop spans 15 amino acids. The trim removed 10 bases at V and 7 bases at J, leaving 15 bases unmatched. Germline V gene sequence: CDR1 MGHDK, CDR2 SYGVNS. The CDR3 DNA reads TGTGCCACCAAGCGACAGGGGGCGCGGTACGATGAAGCTTTCTTT. Translating gives CATKRQGARYDEAFF.

The V gene is TRBV5-4, the J gene TRBJ2-1; the match to TRBD2 covers 8 bases. V was pared by 4 bases and J by 6 bases, with 15 bases of the junction left unmatched. CDR3 size: 17 residues. The germline CDR1 and CDR2 sequences are SGHNT and YYREEE (reference sequence). The CDR3: CASSSGDGLASGNEQFF. CDR3 nucleotide sequence: TGTGCCAGCAGCAGCGGAGATGGACTAGCATCAGGCAATGAGCAGTTCTTC.

This sequence joins TRBV7-9 and TRBJ1-2, with 8 bases lining up with TRBD1. The junction had 15 bases not matched to a gene; V was cut back by 1 base and J by 8 bases. The CDR3 spans 17 residues. From germline, CDR1 is SEHNR and CDR2 FQNEAQ (reference sequence). The CDR3 here is CASSLEWGQGAAVGYTF. CDR3 coding DNA: TGTGCCAGCAGCTTAGAGTGGGGCCAGGGGGCGGCAGTCGGCTACACCTTC.

The chain joins TRBV2 to TRBJ2-7; maybe TRBD2 (7 bases). The CDR3 totals 13 residues. Germline V gene lookup returns CDR1 SNHLY and CDR2 FYNNEI. Trimming took off 6 bases at V and 1 base at J, with 10 bases between the two ends. Here the CDR3 reads CASRGGLSYEQYF. CDR3 DNA sequence: TGTGCCAGCAGGGGGGGGCTATCCTACGAGCAGTACTTC. The variable domain in full, completed from reference TRBV2 and TRBJ2-7, reads EPEVTQTPSHQVTQMGQEVILRCVPISNHLYFYWYRQILGQKVEFLVSFYNNEISEKSEIFDDQFSVERPDGSNFTLKIRSTKLEDSAMYFCASRGGLSYEQYFGPGTRLTVT.

This clone is a singleton in its sample. The genes are TRBV7-9 and TRBJ1-1; 9 nucleotides line up with TRBD1. The CDR3 sequence is 16 residues long. Looked up from germline, CDR1 is SEHNR and CDR2 is FQNEAQ (reference sequence). V trimming: 9 bases; J trimming: 5 bases; junction bases outside the gene matches: 16. In nucleotides, the CDR3 is TGTGCCAGTTCTCCGGGACAGGGTCTCTTGCGAACTGAAGCTTTCTTT. It codes for CASSPGQGLLRTEAFF.

The gene calls are TRBV7-3 and TRBJ2-3; 9 nucleotides line up with TRBD2. This CDR3 has 18 amino acids. V dropped 5 bases and J dropped 2; count of bases not matched to a gene: 14. The germline CDR1 and CDR2 sequences are SGHTA and FQGTGA. This chain's CDR3 is CASSRGGVGTAFTDTQYF. In DNA, the CDR3 is TGTGCCAGCAGCCGCGGGGGGGTCGGGACCGCTTTCACAGATACGCAGTATTTT.

The chain recombines TRBV6-4 with TRBJ1-3; TRBD1 matches 7 bases. Germline CDR1 reads MRHNA; CDR2 reads SNTAGT. The CDR3 has 15 amino acids. V gave up 9 bases and J gave up 6 bases; unmatched junction bases: 14. CDR3 amino acids: CASPTSDRWTNTIYF. As DNA, the CDR3 is TGTGCCAGTCCTACTTCGGACAGGTGGACAAACACCATATATTTT.

The V and J genes are TRBV11-1 and TRBJ2-2, with 7 nucleotides matching TRBD1. Trimming removed 5 bases from V and 5 bases from J; junction bases left unmatched: 14. This CDR3 contains 17 residues. CDR1 and CDR2 from the germline V gene are SGHAT and FQDESV (reference sequence). DNA of the CDR3: TGTGCCAGCAGCCCCCGGCGAGGGGGCTTTGGAACCGGGGAGCTGTTTTTT. It encodes CASSPRRGGFGTGELFF. Full variable domain (outside the CDR3, taken from reference TRBV11-1 and TRBJ2-2): EAEVAQSPRYKITEKSQAVAFWCDPISGHATLYWYRQILGQGPELLVQFQDESVVDDSQLPKDRFSAERLKGVDSTLKIQPAELGDSAMYLCASSPRRGGFGTGELFFGEGSRLTVL.

The rearrangement links TRBV5-1 to TRBJ1-2, with D possibly TRBD1 on 5 matching bases. The CDR3 length is 15 residues. Germline CDR1 reads SGHRS; CDR2 reads YFSETQ. Deletions cut 1 base from V and 3 bases from J, with 13 bases between. CDR3 coding DNA: TGCGCCAGCAGCTTGACGGACATCCTGGACTATGGCTACACCTTC. This gives the protein CASSLTDILDYGYTF.

The chain couples TRBV30 to TRBJ2-7, with 8 positions matching TRBD1. Germline loops: CDR1 GTSNPN, CDR2 SVGIG (reference sequence). The CDR3 is 12 residues long. Germline trimming cut 4 bases from V and 5 bases from J; bases unmatched to any gene: 4. This CDR3 is CAWKGTGDEQYF. The CDR3 DNA is TGTGCCTGGAAAGGGACAGGAGACGAGCAGTACTTC.

In nucleotides, the CDR3 is TGTGCCAGCAGCCCGCTAGCGGTACCCAACCAAGAGACCCAGTACTTC. It specifies CASSPLAVPNQETQYF. V and J are TRBV27 and TRBJ2-5; 7 positions match TRBD2. CDR1 is MNHEY, CDR2 SMNVEV, per germline (reference sequence). V gave up 6 bases and J gave up 0 bases; unmatched junction bases: 10. CDR3 size: 16 residues.

The V call is TRBV30, the J call TRBJ2-5, with 7 bases aligning to TRBD2. Germline V CDR1 and CDR2: GTSNPN, SVGIG (reference sequence). V lost 2 bases and J lost 5; bases outside the gene matches: 5. The CDR3 runs to 13 residues. The CDR3 protein is CAWSPGLVETQYF. CDR3 nucleotide sequence: TGTGCCTGGAGTCCTGGACTAGTGGAGACCCAGTACTTC. Using reference TRBV30 and TRBJ2-5 for the parts outside the CDR3, the full variable domain is SQTIHQWPATLVQPVGSPLSLECTVEGTSNPNLYWYRQAAGRGLQLLFYSVGIGQISSEVPQNLSASRPQDRQFILSSKKLLLSDSGFYLCAWSPGLVETQYFGPGTRLLVL.

This clone was seen a few times. V is TRBV5-5 and J is TRBJ2-3; TRBD2 is a possible D gene (6 bases). Germline CDR1 SGHKS, CDR2 YYEKEE (reference sequence). The CDR3 runs 14 residues. V dropped 4 bases and J dropped 2 bases, with 11 bases sitting between them. CDR3 region: CASSQEGNTDTQYF. In DNA form, the CDR3 reads TGTGCCAGCAGCCAGGAGGGAAACACAGATACGCAGTATTTT.